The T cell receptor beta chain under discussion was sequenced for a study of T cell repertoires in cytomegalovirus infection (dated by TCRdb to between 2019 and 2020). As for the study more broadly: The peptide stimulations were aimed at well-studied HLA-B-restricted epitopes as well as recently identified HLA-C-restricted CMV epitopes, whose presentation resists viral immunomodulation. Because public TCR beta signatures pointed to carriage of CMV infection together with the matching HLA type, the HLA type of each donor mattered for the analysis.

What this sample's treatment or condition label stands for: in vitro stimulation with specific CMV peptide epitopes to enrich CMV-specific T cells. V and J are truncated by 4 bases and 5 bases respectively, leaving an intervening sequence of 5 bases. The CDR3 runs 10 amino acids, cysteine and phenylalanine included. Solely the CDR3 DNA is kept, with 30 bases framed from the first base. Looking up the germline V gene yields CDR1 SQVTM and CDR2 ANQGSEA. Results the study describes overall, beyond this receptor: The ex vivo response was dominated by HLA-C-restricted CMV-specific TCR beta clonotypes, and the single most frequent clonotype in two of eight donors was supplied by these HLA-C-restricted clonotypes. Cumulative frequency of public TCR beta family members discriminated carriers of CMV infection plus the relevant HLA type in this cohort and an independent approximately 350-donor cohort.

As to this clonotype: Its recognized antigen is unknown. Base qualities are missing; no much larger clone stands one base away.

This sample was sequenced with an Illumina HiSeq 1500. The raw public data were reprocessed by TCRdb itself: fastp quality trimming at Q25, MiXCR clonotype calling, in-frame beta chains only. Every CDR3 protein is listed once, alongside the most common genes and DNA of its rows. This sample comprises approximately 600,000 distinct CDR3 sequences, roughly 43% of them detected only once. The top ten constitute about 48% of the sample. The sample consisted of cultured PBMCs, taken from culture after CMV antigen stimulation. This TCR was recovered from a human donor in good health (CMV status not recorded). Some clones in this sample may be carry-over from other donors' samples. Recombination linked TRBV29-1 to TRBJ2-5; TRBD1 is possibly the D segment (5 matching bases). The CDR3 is CSVAGETQYF. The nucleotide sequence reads TGCAGCGTTGCAGGGGAGACCCAGTACTTC.